This T cell receptor (beta chain) was sequenced during a study of blood T cells in healthy people across ages. Study background: Per two T cells, template switching captured roughly one barcoded beta molecule. Overall study results and limits: Roughly linear age-related decline in beta diversity appeared, significant by age 40.

Sample-barcoded 5' priming and a J-beta primer mix drove a second PCR of about 6 to 12 cycles. Each CDR3 protein gets one entry after TCRdb re-called the 5' RACE reads with MiXCR. The table has 700,000 to 800,000 distinct CDR3 sequences, roughly 47% seen once. Caucasian, healthy and from Russia, the donors were aged between about 6 and 90. Note on this clonotype: Its antigen is still unknown.

The V end lost 2 bases, the J end lost 10 bases, and 15 bases lay between the germline ends. CDR1 is MNHNS and CDR2 is SASEGT in the germline V gene. CDR3 size: 15 residues. The sample consisted of blood. J is TRBJ1-6 and V is TRBV6-1; unclear D gene. The clonotype originates from an older woman in good health. CDR3 sequence (DNA): TGTGCCAGCAGTGAATTTTGGGGTGAGGGCTCACCCCTCCACTTT. Residues: CASSEFWGEGSPLHF.